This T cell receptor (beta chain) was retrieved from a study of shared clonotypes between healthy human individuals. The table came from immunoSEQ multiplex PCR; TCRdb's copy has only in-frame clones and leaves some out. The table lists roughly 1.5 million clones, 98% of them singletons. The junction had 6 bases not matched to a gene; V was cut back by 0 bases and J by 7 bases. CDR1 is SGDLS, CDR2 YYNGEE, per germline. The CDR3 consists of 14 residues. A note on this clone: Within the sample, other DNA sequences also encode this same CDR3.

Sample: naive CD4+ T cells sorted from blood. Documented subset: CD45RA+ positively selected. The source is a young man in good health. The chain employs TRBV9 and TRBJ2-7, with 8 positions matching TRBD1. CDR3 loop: CASSVGQGAGEQYF. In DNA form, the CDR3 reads TGTGCCAGCAGCGTAGGCCAGGGGGCAGGGGAGCAGTACTTC.